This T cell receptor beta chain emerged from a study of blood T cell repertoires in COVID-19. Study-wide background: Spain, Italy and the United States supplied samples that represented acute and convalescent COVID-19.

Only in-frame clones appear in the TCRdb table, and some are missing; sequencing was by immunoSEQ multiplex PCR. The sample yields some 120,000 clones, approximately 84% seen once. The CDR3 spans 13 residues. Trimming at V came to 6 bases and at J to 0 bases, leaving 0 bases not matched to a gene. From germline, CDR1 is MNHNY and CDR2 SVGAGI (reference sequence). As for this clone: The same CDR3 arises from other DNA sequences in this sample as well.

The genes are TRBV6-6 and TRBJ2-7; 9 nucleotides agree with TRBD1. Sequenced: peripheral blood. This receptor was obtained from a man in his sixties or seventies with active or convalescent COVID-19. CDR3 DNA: TGTGCCAGCAGACAGGGGGCCTCCTACGAGCAGTACTTC. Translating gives CASRQGASYEQYF.